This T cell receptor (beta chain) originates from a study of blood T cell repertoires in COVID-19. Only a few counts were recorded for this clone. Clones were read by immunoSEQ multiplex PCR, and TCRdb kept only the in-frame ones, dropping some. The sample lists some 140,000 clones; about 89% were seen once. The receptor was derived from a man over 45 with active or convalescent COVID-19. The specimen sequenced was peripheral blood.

CDR3 coding DNA: TGTGCCAGTAGTGCGGAATATGGAGAAGAGCAGTACTTC. This sequence encodes CASSAEYGEEQYF. The gene calls are TRBV19 and TRBJ2-7; the D is unclear. Trimming stripped 5 bases from V and 7 bases from J, with 15 bases between. The germline V gene has CDR1 LNHDA and CDR2 SQIVND (reference sequence). CDR3 length equals 13 residues.